This record concerns one T cell receptor beta chain sequence. The data originate from a study of blood T cell repertoires in COVID-19. How the authors handled the data: Estimation of nucleated cell counts was performed using reference gene primer amplification. Only in-frame clones appear in the TCRdb table, and some are missing; sequencing was by immunoSEQ multiplex PCR. From that table come the V and J calls and clone size; the DNA was used to work out D and trimming. The sample comprises approximately 530,000 clones, approximately 91% of which are singletons, and around 7.8% rests with the top ten. Followed over time, Seattle patients had been enrolled while infection was active. V lost 4 bases to trimming and J lost 4 bases, with 8 bases between them. The CDR3 spans 13 residues.

V usage is TRBV12-3 or TRBV12-4 and J usage is TRBJ1-5, with D possibly TRBD1 on 6 matching bases. Sequenced sample: peripheral blood. The clonotype was recovered from a woman in her fifties or sixties with COVID-19, enrolled during active disease. The CDR3 loop is CASSWDMNQPQHF. The CDR3 nucleotides read TGTGCCAGCAGTTGGGACATGAATCAGCCCCAGCATTTT.